What follows are 8 T cell receptor beta chains derived from one specimen sequenced in a study of control samples from healthy donors and cancer patients. Sequenced by immunoSEQ multiplex PCR; TCRdb stores in-frame clones only, minus some. The sample comprises more than 10,000 clones, just under 95% of which are singletons, and over 13% rests with the top ten. Sequencing input: PBMCs. These receptors were collected from a man of 80 years or more with lung cancer.

This clone showed up just once. This sequence joins TRBV7-8 and TRBJ1-1; perhaps TRBD1 as D (5 bases). Germline V gene data show CDR1 as SGHVS and CDR2 as FQNEAQ. With 1 base removed from V and 4 bases from J, the gap between germline ends came to 16 bases. There are 16 residues in the CDR3. As DNA, the CDR3 is TGTGCCAGCAGCTTAGTTGCGGGGGGTCAGCCCACTGAAGCTTTCTTT. This translates into CASSLVAGGQPTEAFF.

The rearrangement uses TRBV4-1 and TRBJ1-6, with 8 bases fitting TRBD1. The V gene end was trimmed by 4 bases and the J gene end by 6 bases; junction bases not matched to a gene: 8. Germline loops: CDR1 MGHRA, CDR2 YSYEKL. The CDR3 spans 16 residues. The CDR3 bases are TGCGCCAGCAGCCCGGAAGGACAGGGTGGTAATTCACCCCTCCACTTT. It translates to CASSPEGQGGNSPLHF.

The rearrangement joins TRBV5-1 to TRBJ1-2; D perhaps matches TRBD1 (6 bases). V was trimmed by 0 bases and J by 2 bases, leaving 8 bases between them. CDR1 SGHRS and CDR2 YFSETQ come from the germline V gene. The CDR3 spans 14 residues. CDR3 sequence reads: CASSLGDRNYGYTF. CDR3 bases: TGCGCCAGCAGCTTGGGCGACAGGAACTATGGCTACACCTTC. Combining the CDR3 with reference TRBV5-1 and TRBJ1-2 gives the whole variable domain KAGVTQTPRYLIKTRGQQVTLSCSPISGHRSVSWYQQTPGQGLQFLFEYFSETQRNKGNFPGRFSGRQFSNSRSEMNVSTLELGDSALYLCASSLGDRNYGYTFGSGTRLTVV.

This sequence joins TRBV12-3 or TRBV12-4 and TRBJ1-1; maybe TRBD1 (5 bases). V lost 1 base, J lost 6 bases, and 9 bases lay in between. The CDR3 contains 13 residues. The CDR3 region has the DNA TGTGCCAGCAGTTTAGGGGGGACCCCTGAAGCTTTCTTT. This gives the protein CASSLGGTPEAFF.

J is TRBJ2-5 and V is TRBV7-9; TRBD2 might be the D (6 bases). Per the germline V gene, CDR1 is SEHNR and CDR2 is FQNEAQ (reference sequence). V lost 5 bases, J lost 3 bases, and 10 bases lay in between. The length of the CDR3 is 13 residues. CDR3 bases: TGTGCCAGCAGCCTCCGGGAGAAAGAGACCCAGTACTTC. This sequence encodes CASSLREKETQYF.

For the CDR3, the DNA is TGTGCCAGTAGTATAGCCGGCTTTGCAAACGTCCTGACTTTC. This sequence encodes CASSIAGFANVLTF. The rearrangement links TRBV19 to TRBJ2-6, with no clear D. Trimming stripped 1 base from V and 10 bases from J, with 11 bases between. CDR1 and CDR2 (germline): LNHDA, SQIVND (reference sequence). The CDR3 loop spans 14 amino acids.

The chain carries TRBV5-5 and TRBJ1-6; a weak D match, TRBD1 (6 bases). This CDR3 has 16 amino acids. V gave up 7 bases and J gave up 2 bases, with 16 bases separating them. The germline V gene encodes CDR1 SGHKS and CDR2 YYEKEE (reference sequence). CDR3 bases: TGTGCCAGCCGCCATTCAAGGGGGACCTATAATTCACCCCTCCACTTT. This encodes CASRHSRGTYNSPLHF.

V gene TRBV3-1 (or the pseudogene TRBV3-2) combines with J gene TRBJ1-5; TRBD1 matches 7 bases. This CDR3 contains 15 residues. The V gene end was trimmed by 0 bases and the J gene end by 7 bases; junction bases not matched to a gene: 6. The germline CDR1 and CDR2 sequences are LGHDT and YNNKEL (reference sequence). The CDR3 DNA is TGTGCCAGCAGCCAAGATAGAGGGGGCTGGCAGCCCCAGCATTTT. Protein sequence: CASSQDRGGWQPQHF.